This T cell receptor (beta chain) came from a study of cytomegalovirus exposure and HLA in healthy donors. Vbeta (60) and Jbeta (13) primers were used in the PCR. Measured with immunoSEQ multiplex PCR; TCRdb has only the in-frame clones, and not every one. Counted here are about 130,000 clones, 70% to 80% occurring once; the ten biggest clones make up 1.8%. Germline V gene sequence: CDR1 MDHEN, CDR2 SYDVKM. The CDR3 is made up of 16 amino acids. V was clipped by 8 bases and J by 1 base, with 19 bases between them. This TCR came from a woman aged 45 to 65 in good health and CMV-seronegative. This rearrangement joins TRBV28 to TRBJ2-3; possibly TRBD2 for D (5 bases). Sequences were obtained from PBMCs. DNA of the CDR3: TGTGCCAGCCATCCGCTGGCCGTCGGGGGCACAGATACGCAGTATTTT. Its translation: CASHPLAVGGTDTQYF.